One sample yielded the 27 T cell receptor beta chains listed below, sequenced in a study of glioma-infiltrating T cells. TCR alpha and beta CDR3 regions were amplified from RNA using iRepertoire nested multiplex PCR. One entry per CDR3 protein results from TCRdb running MiXCR on the multiplex PCR reads. Here the sample spans under 200,000 distinct CDR3 sequences, roughly 45% being singletons. The specimen was glioma tissue, nonneoplastic brain tissue, or PBMCs (not recorded which). Receptors originate from a human donor with low-grade glioma or glioblastoma, undergoing nonglioma brain surgery, or in good health (not recorded which).

The chain has TRBV5-1 and TRBJ2-5; 8 bases agree with TRBD2. Per germline, CDR1 SGHRS and CDR2 YFSETQ. The CDR3 is 15 residues long. Germline trimming cut 4 bases from V and 4 bases from J; bases unmatched to any gene: 9. In nucleotides, the CDR3 is TGCGCCAGCAGCATAGCGGGGACTAGGGTAGAGACCCAGTACTTC. It is translated as CASSIAGTRVETQYF.

This clonotype was seen repeatedly, ten times or more. The chain employs TRBV28 and TRBJ2-7; D is unclear. The V end was cut by 1 base, the J end by 1 base, with 8 bases between. Germline V gives CDR1 MDHEN, CDR2 SYDVKM. This CDR3 spans 14 amino acids. For the CDR3, the DNA is TGTGCCAGCAGTTTATCTGGCGGATCCTACGAGCAGTACTTC. This gives the protein CASSLSGGSYEQYF.

The genes are TRBV19 and TRBJ1-1, with D uncertain. Per the germline V gene, CDR1 is LNHDA and CDR2 is SQIVND (reference sequence). The V and J ends lost 5 bases and 1 base respectively, with 11 bases between them. This CDR3 is built from 14 residues. The chain's CDR3 is CASSYVDWNTEAFF. The CDR3 DNA is TGTGCCAGTAGTTACGTGGATTGGAACACTGAAGCTTTCTTT.

Points on this clonotype: One base away lies a much larger clone, so this may be a sequencing read error. The chain couples TRBV25-1 to TRBJ2-7; D ambiguous. Germline V gene data show CDR1 as MGHDK and CDR2 as SYGVNS. The CDR3 sequence is 14 residues long. The V gene lost 4 bases and the J gene lost 4 bases, with 14 bases spanning the gap. In DNA form, the CDR3 reads TGTGCCAGCAGTGTGGATAGAGACACGTACGAGCAGTACTTC. It encodes CASSVDRDTYEQYF.

Details on this clonotype: A much larger clone lies one base from this, so it may be a read error. V and J are TRBV18 and TRBJ1-1; D is unresolved. This CDR3 comprises 16 residues. With 4 bases removed from V and 0 bases from J, the gap between germline ends came to 15 bases. Per germline, CDR1 KGHSH and CDR2 LQKENI. CDR3 DNA sequence: TGTGCCAGCTCACTACCTCCAATAATACTGAACACTGAAGCTTTCTTT. Residues: CASSLPPIILNTEAFF.

This clonotype showed up just a few times. The chain links TRBV7-9 to TRBJ2-3; D call uncertain. The CDR3 has 14 amino acids. V was trimmed by 7 bases and J by 0 bases, leaving 11 bases between them. In germline, CDR1 is SEHNR, CDR2 FQNEAQ (reference sequence). CDR3 sequence: CASTELSSTDTQYF. In nucleotides, the CDR3 is TGTGCCAGCACCGAATTGAGTAGCACAGATACGCAGTATTTT.

The gene calls are TRBV28 and TRBJ2-7; 9 positions match TRBD2. The CDR3 has 16 residues. Trimming at V came to 2 bases and at J to 2 bases, leaving 7 bases not matched to a gene. Germline lookup yields CDR1 MDHEN and CDR2 SYDVKM. The DNA of the CDR3 is TGTGCCAGCAGTTTACGGGGACTAGCTGGTACCTACGAGCAGTACTTC. Translation: CASSLRGLAGTYEQYF.

The rearrangement joins TRBV5-1 to TRBJ1-2; no clear D gene. The germline gives CDR1 SGHRS, CDR2 YFSETQ. The CDR3 has 13 residues. V was pared by 2 bases and J by 7 bases, with 12 bases between. The CDR3 nucleotides are TGCGCCAGCAGCTTTGGGAGCCCCCTTGGCTACACCTTC. It specifies CASSFGSPLGYTF. The full variable domain, in which reference TRBV5-1 and TRBJ1-2 provide the parts outside the CDR3, is KAGVTQTPRYLIKTRGQQVTLSCSPISGHRSVSWYQQTPGQGLQFLFEYFSETQRNKGNFPGRFSGRQFSNSRSEMNVSTLELGDSALYLCASSFGSPLGYTFGSGTRLTVV.

A few counts support this clonotype. This may be a read error: a much more frequent sequence differs by one nucleotide. The rearrangement joins TRBV20-1 to TRBJ2-3, with 8 bases that match TRBD1. The CDR3 is made up of 15 amino acids. Germline V lookup: CDR1 DFQATT, CDR2 SNEGSKA (reference sequence). Unmatched junction bases numbered 13, after V lost 8 bases and J lost 3 bases. CDR3 DNA: TGCAGTCCGAGACGCAGACAGGGGCGGACAGATACGCAGTATTTT. Protein sequence: CSPRRRQGRTDTQYF.

The chain recombines TRBV18 with TRBJ2-7; D perhaps matches TRBD1 (6 bases). Trimming removed 3 bases at V and 4 bases at J, with 16 bases between. Germline CDR1 KGHSH, CDR2 LQKENI. This CDR3 has 15 residues. The CDR3 loop reads CASSPDSPQYYEQYF. CDR3 bases: TGTGCCAGCTCACCGGACAGTCCACAATATTACGAGCAGTACTTC. Drawing the rest from reference TRBV18 and TRBJ2-7, the complete variable domain is NAGVMQNPRHLVRRRGQEARLRCSPMKGHSHVYWYRQLPEEGLKFMVYLQKENIIDESGMPKERFSAEFPKEGPSILRIQQVVRGDSAAYFCASSPDSPQYYEQYFGPGTRLTVT.

Notes on this clonotype: A much larger clone lies a single base off, so this may be a read error. The genes are TRBV4-1 and TRBJ2-1, with D tentatively TRBD2 (5 bases). Germline assignment: CDR1 MGHRA and CDR2 YSYEKL. The length of the CDR3 is 14 residues. The CDR3 bases are TGCGCCAGCAGACAAGGACTTTCCTACAATGAGCAGTTCTTC. This encodes CASRQGLSYNEQFF.

The chain is built from TRBV5-1 and TRBJ1-1; D is unclear. The CDR3 covers 14 residues. Trimming shortened V by 0 bases and J by 2 bases, and 8 bases separated the two germline ends. Germline-derived CDR1 and CDR2 are SGHRS and YFSETQ. CDR3 bases: TGCGCCAGCAGCTTGGGCAGTCGAAACACTGAAGCTTTCTTT. It translates to CASSLGSRNTEAFF.

The chain joins TRBV11-2 to TRBJ1-1; 11 positions agree with TRBD1. The CDR3 is 14 amino acids. Germline-derived CDR1 and CDR2 are SGHAT and FQNNGV. The V segment lost 5 bases and the J segment 7 bases; nucleotides outside the gene matches: 6. The CDR3 is CASSLGGQGGEAFF. In DNA, the CDR3 is TGTGCCAGCAGCCTAGGGGGACAGGGGGGTGAAGCTTTCTTT.

This clonotype was picked up a small number of times. J is TRBJ2-3 and V is TRBV18; tentatively, D is TRBD1 (5 bases). V was trimmed by 3 bases and J by 3 bases, leaving 7 bases between them. Germline V gene sequence: CDR1 KGHSH, CDR2 LQKENI. The CDR3 spans 13 residues. DNA of the CDR3: TGTGCCAGCTCACCTAGACAGACAGATACGCAGTATTTT. This sequence encodes CASSPRQTDTQYF.

Comment on this clonotype: A read error may be the cause here, since a much bigger clone is one base away. The V gene is TRBV4-1, the J gene TRBJ1-6; weak D call: TRBD1 (6 bases). The CDR3 sequence is 15 residues long. The V end was cut by 5 bases, the J end by 7 bases, with 15 bases between. Germline V lookup: CDR1 MGHRA, CDR2 YSYEKL. The CDR3 region is CASSNREDSNSPLHF. The CDR3 nucleotides are TGCGCCAGCAGCAATCGGGAGGACAGCAATTCACCCCTCCACTTT.

This clonotype was seen at least ten times. V is TRBV28 and J is TRBJ2-3; D might be TRBD1 (5 bases). This CDR3 is built from 14 residues. Trimming took off 7 bases at V and 0 bases at J, with 11 bases between the two ends. CDR1 MDHEN and CDR2 SYDVKM come from the germline V gene. The CDR3: CASIGDTSTDTQYF. CDR3 in DNA: TGTGCCAGCATAGGGGATACTAGCACAGATACGCAGTATTTT.

This clonotype was seen repeatedly, ten times or more. The chain is built from TRBV2 and TRBJ2-7, with 7 bases lining up with TRBD1. The V gene's germline CDR1 is SNHLY and CDR2 FYNNEI. This CDR3 has 13 amino acids. Unmatched junction bases numbered 2, after V lost 6 bases and J lost 0 bases. This CDR3 is CASRDRSSYEQYF. The CDR3 region has the DNA TGTGCCAGCAGGGACAGGAGCTCCTACGAGCAGTACTTC.

This clonotype was found many times. The V and J genes are TRBV12-3 or TRBV12-4 and TRBJ2-1; 9 bases fit TRBD2. With 5 bases clipped from V and 0 bases from J, the junction kept 2 bases outside the gene matches. This CDR3 is built from 15 residues. DNA of the CDR3: TGTGCCAGCAGTAGACTAGCGGTCTCCTACAATGAGCAGTTCTTC. Translating it yields CASSRLAVSYNEQFF.

Regarding this clonotype: Its ends do not fully match the called genes, so a read error is possible. As DNA, the CDR3 is TGCGCCAGCAGCCAAGAAGTCCCAGGGTCGAACACCTGGGAGCTGTTTTTT. Protein sequence: CASSQEVPGSNTWELFF. V and J are TRBV4-1 and TRBJ2-2; a possible D gene is TRBD1 (5 bases). The germline V gene encodes CDR1 MGHRA and CDR2 YSYEKL. The CDR3 contains 17 residues.

This clonotype was counted at least ten times. This chain joins TRBV24-1 and TRBJ2-5; D is unclear. The germline CDR1 and CDR2 sequences are KGHDR and SFDVKD. V gave up 12 bases and J gave up 4 bases, with 14 bases separating them. The CDR3 spans 12 residues. The CDR3 loop reads CASARDVETQYF. The DNA of the CDR3 is TGTGCCTCAGCACGAGACGTAGAGACCCAGTACTTC.

J is TRBJ2-7 and V is TRBV28; D is perhaps TRBD1 or TRBD2 (6 bases each). The CDR3 consists of 16 residues. Germline V gene data show CDR1 as MDHEN and CDR2 as SYDVKM. V was trimmed by 1 base and J by 7 bases, leaving 20 bases between them. In DNA form, the CDR3 reads TGTGCCAGCAGTTTATATACCCAGTCGGGGGCGGGAGAGCAGTACTTC. As protein: CASSLYTQSGAGEQYF. Using reference TRBV28 and TRBJ2-7 for the parts outside the CDR3, the full variable domain is DVKVTQSSRYLVKRTGEKVFLECVQDMDHENMFWYRQDPGLGLRLIYFSYDVKMKEKGDIPEGYSVSREKKERFSLILESASTNQTSMYLCASSLYTQSGAGEQYFGPGTRLTVT.

This clonotype has only a few counts. V is TRBV29-1 and J is TRBJ2-2; 8 bases are shared with TRBD2. J gave up 4 bases and V 2 bases, and 3 bases lay outside the gene matches. CDR3 length equals 14 residues. CDR1 is SQVTM, CDR2 ANQGSEA, per germline. CDR3 nucleotide sequence: TGCAGCGTTGAATTCGGGAGGGCCACCGGGGAGCTGTTTTTT. Translated, it gives CSVEFGRATGELFF.

This clonotype was seen many times. DNA of the CDR3: TGTGCCAGCAGCTCGGACGGCGCTAGCACAGATACGCAGTATTTT. Its translation is CASSSDGASTDTQYF. The V call is TRBV11-2, the J call TRBJ2-3; D is undetermined. Trimming stripped 4 bases from V and 0 bases from J, with 11 bases between. The CDR3 consists of 15 residues. Germline V CDR1 and CDR2: SGHAT, FQNNGV.

About this clonotype itself: This likely comes from a read error, as the CDR3 has no conserved phenylalanine or tryptophan at its end. The chain recombines TRBV20-1 with TRBJ2-1, with TRBD2 matching 8 bases. V was clipped by 6 bases and J by 9 bases; unmatched bases: 16. The CDR3 runs 15 residues. CDR1 and CDR2 (germline): DFQATT, SNEGSKA (reference sequence). The CDR3, as DNA: TGCAGTGCGGAAATTACCAGCGGGAGTTCGGGTGAGCAGTTCCTC. This sequence encodes CSAEITSGSSGEQFL.

As to this clonotype: The junction departs from germline at one end; a sequencing error may be responsible. This sequence joins TRBV19 and TRBJ2-1, with 7 bases identical to TRBD2. Per germline, CDR1 LNHDA and CDR2 SQIVND (reference sequence). This CDR3 spans 14 amino acids. The CDR3, as DNA: TGTGCCAGTAGGACTTATTCTAGCGGTGGTGAGGAGTTCTTC. It translates to CASRTYSSGGEEFF.

Turning to this clonotype: Given a much more abundant clone one base away, this may be a read error. This sequence joins TRBV20-1 and TRBJ1-3; D remains unclear. The CDR3 extends over 12 amino acids. Per germline, CDR1 DFQATT and CDR2 SNEGSKA (reference sequence). The CDR3 coding sequence is TGCAGTGCTTCCCCGTCTGGAAACACCATATGTTTT. The encoded protein is CSASPSGNTICF.

On this clonotype: A much larger clone differs by one base, so this may be a read error. The gene calls are TRBV28 and TRBJ2-3; D gene uncertain. This CDR3 has 11 amino acids. Germline V gene data show CDR1 as MDHEN and CDR2 as SYDVKM. The germline V and J ends were trimmed by 6 bases and 5 bases, with 6 bases remaining between them. CDR3 sequence reads: CASRTRDTQYF. Written as DNA, the CDR3 is TGTGCCAGCAGGACTCGAGATACGCAGTATTTT.